This T cell receptor (beta chain) is from a study of Graves' ophthalmopathy and Graves' hyperthyroidism. Notes on the study in general: Among thyroid clonotypes expanded above 0.001 frequency, most also appeared in blood. As the model predicted ophthalmopathy progression, it achieved a sensitivity of approximately 65% and a specificity of approximately 72%.

Ineligible for inclusion were patients with other autoimmune diseases, uncontrolled infections, pregnancy or lactation. Someone took the PBMCs out of around 10 ml of fresh peripheral blood. This clonotype was detected many times. Antigen unknown. Looked up from germline, CDR1 is SQVTM and CDR2 is ANQGSEA. The CDR3 is 13 residues long. V shed 1 base and J shed 9 bases, with 13 bases lying between them. Researchers took RNA transcripts and amplified TCR beta CDR3 regions from them. First-round RT-PCR used HTBI primers; second-round multiplex PCR followed. TCRdb passed the multiplex PCR reads through MiXCR, listing each CDR3 protein once. The sample has 150,000 or so distinct CDR3 sequences; 37% are singletons.

The rearrangement links TRBV29-1 to TRBJ2-4; no clear D gene. The sequenced sample consisted of peripheral blood. This sequence originates from a woman aged 40 to 50 with Graves' ophthalmopathy. The CDR3 region is CSVEVWHAGIQYF. In DNA form, the CDR3 reads TGCAGCGTTGAAGTCTGGCACGCAGGCATTCAGTACTTC.